The 30 T cell receptor beta chains below come from one sample, sequenced in a study of T cell responses to AZD1222 COVID-19 vaccine. The table came from immunoSEQ multiplex PCR; TCRdb's copy has only in-frame clones and leaves some out. Of some 140,000 clones listed, around 90% were seen once; the top ten hold 4.5% to 6.5%. Specimen: peripheral blood, collected 28 days after the second AZD1222 dose. The receptors shown here come from an adult who received the AZD1222 COVID-19 vaccine.

The V and J genes are TRBV19 and TRBJ1-2; TRBD1 matches at 8 bases. The trim removed 4 bases at V and 7 bases at J, leaving 5 bases unmatched. In germline, CDR1 is LNHDA, CDR2 SQIVND (reference sequence). This CDR3 has 13 amino acids. The CDR3 DNA reads as TGTGCCAGTAGTAGACAGGGGACGACTGGCTACACCTTC. Amino acids: CASSRQGTTGYTF.

The CDR3 DNA sequence: TGTGCCAGCAGCTTAGTTGGGACTAGCGGACTCTACTCCTACAATGAGCAGTTCTTC. Protein product: CASSLVGTSGLYSYNEQFF. The rearrangement joins TRBV7-2 to TRBJ2-1, with TRBD2 matching 11 bases. V dropped 1 base and J dropped 0; count of bases not matched to a gene: 8. The CDR3 totals 19 residues. Germline values: CDR1 SGHTA, CDR2 FQGNSA.

The rearrangement joins TRBV10-3 to TRBJ1-2; D ambiguous. V lost 1 base to trimming and J lost 4 bases, with 4 bases between them. The V gene's germline CDR1 is ENHRY and CDR2 SYGVKD. This CDR3 is built from 12 residues. The CDR3 loop is CAISELTYGYTF. The CDR3 region has the DNA TGTGCCATCAGTGAGTTGACCTATGGCTACACCTTC.

This clone was counted a single time. The chain recombines TRBV11-3 with TRBJ1-2, with D perhaps TRBD1 (5 bases). Per the germline V gene, CDR1 is SGHNT and CDR2 is YENEEA. The CDR3 is made up of 14 amino acids. Trimming removed 2 bases from V and 2 bases from J, with 9 bases in between. The CDR3 protein is CASSLTGENYGYTF. CDR3 sequence (DNA): TGTGCCAGCAGCTTAACGGGGGAAAACTATGGCTACACCTTC.

The CDR3 here is CASSHLRDSSKNIQYF. CDR3 DNA: TGCGCCAGCAGCCATCTCCGGGACTCCTCCAAAAACATTCAGTACTTC. This chain connects TRBV4-3 to TRBJ2-4, with D perhaps TRBD2 (6 bases). The germline gives CDR1 LGHNA, CDR2 YSLEER. V was clipped by 3 bases and J by 2 bases, with 14 bases between them. CDR3 length equals 16 residues.

The chain is built from TRBV28 and TRBJ2-1; TRBD1 matches at 9 bases. Trimming cost V 4 bases and J 6 bases; bases outside gene matches: 7. The CDR3 loop spans 15 amino acids. The germline V gene encodes CDR1 MDHEN and CDR2 SYDVKM. The CDR3 here is CASSSAGQGLNEQFF. The CDR3 DNA sequence: TGTGCCAGCAGTTCCGCGGGACAGGGACTCAATGAGCAGTTCTTC.

This clone was picked up a small number of times. The chain links TRBV30 to TRBJ2-7; TRBD1 agrees at 8 bases. The ends lost 8 bases at V and 2 bases at J; junction bases unmatched: 8. The germline CDR1 and CDR2 sequences are GTSNPN and SVGIG (reference sequence). The CDR3 covers 13 residues. CDR3 coding DNA: TGTGCCGGAACAGGGGGGCAGACCTACGAGCAGTACTTC. As protein: CAGTGGQTYEQYF.

This chain links TRBV6-5 with TRBJ1-1, with D possibly TRBD1 on 5 matching bases. Germline values: CDR1 MNHEY, CDR2 SVGAGI. This CDR3 has 15 amino acids. V was shortened by 5 bases and J by 2 bases, with 15 bases between the two germline ends. The CDR3 DNA reads as TGTGCCAGCAGTACTTACGGGACCGGAAACACTGAAGCTTTCTTT. Protein: CASSTYGTGNTEAFF.

This rearrangement joins TRBV28 to TRBJ1-5, with D unclear. Trimming stripped 3 bases from V and 0 bases from J, with 9 bases between. CDR3 size: 15 residues. Germline loops: CDR1 MDHEN, CDR2 SYDVKM. CDR3: CASSFGDYSNQPQHF. The CDR3 bases are TGTGCCAGCAGTTTCGGCGATTATAGCAATCAGCCCCAGCATTTT.

The chain recombines TRBV3-1 (or the pseudogene TRBV3-2) with TRBJ1-6, with a weak D call TRBD1 (5 bases). CDR1 and CDR2 from the germline V gene are LGHDT and YNNKEL (reference sequence). Trimming pared 3 bases from V and 10 bases from J, leaving 10 bases between. The CDR3 loop spans 13 amino acids. CDR3 sequence: CASSHERDSPLHF. In DNA form, the CDR3 reads TGTGCCAGCAGCCACGAAAGGGACTCACCCCTCCACTTT.

This rearrangement joins TRBV11-3 to TRBJ2-5; D not certain. V was cut by 1 base and J by 3 bases, with 6 bases left in between. The CDR3 totals 13 residues. The germline gives CDR1 SGHNT, CDR2 YENEEA. CDR3: CASSLGTEETQYF. CDR3 DNA: TGTGCCAGCAGCTTAGGGACGGAAGAGACCCAGTACTTC. Full variable domain (outside the CDR3, taken from reference TRBV11-3 and TRBJ2-5): EAGVVQSPRYKIIEKKQPVAFWCNPISGHNTLYWYLQNLGQGPELLIRYENEEAVDDSQLPKDRFSAERLKGVDSTLKIQPAELGDSAVYLCASSLGTEETQYFGPGTRLLVL.

This chain uses TRBV30 with TRBJ2-5; 8 nucleotides align to TRBD1. The CDR3 contains 13 residues. The V and J ends lost 5 bases and 5 bases, in that order; junction bases with no gene match: 7. Per the germline V gene, CDR1 is GTSNPN and CDR2 is SVGIG (reference sequence). CDR3 loop: CAWDRGMVETQYF. The DNA for the CDR3 is TGTGCCTGGGACAGGGGTATGGTGGAGACCCAGTACTTC.

This clone was counted once. The CDR3 loop reads CASSLGTEAFF. The CDR3 nucleotides read TGTGCCAGCAGTTTGGGGACTGAAGCTTTCTTT. The chain uses TRBV6-1 and TRBJ1-1; D remains ambiguous. The CDR3 has 11 residues. The germline V gene encodes CDR1 MNHNS and CDR2 SASEGT. Trimming took off 5 bases at V and 5 bases at J, with 6 bases between the two ends.

The chain carries TRBV6-1 and TRBJ2-1; D gene unclear. CDR3 length equals 14 residues. V was pared by 1 base and J by 7 bases, with 11 bases between. CDR1 and CDR2 from the germline V gene are MNHNS and SASEGT. The CDR3 nucleotides read TGTGCCAGCAGTGAAGGGACCACCAAGAATGAGCAGTTCTTC. This codes for CASSEGTTKNEQFF.

This chain uses TRBV28 with TRBJ1-3, with 7 bases fitting TRBD1. Germline lookup yields CDR1 MDHEN and CDR2 SYDVKM. This CDR3 region has 19 residues. Trimming removed 3 bases from V and 1 base from J; junction bases left unmatched: 15. The CDR3 DNA is TGTGCCAGCAGTTTCGGGTTGCCGGGACAGTTCGGGTCTGGAAACACCATATATTTT. This codes for CASSFGLPGQFGSGNTIYF. Drawing the rest from reference TRBV28 and TRBJ1-3, the complete variable domain is DVKVTQSSRYLVKRTGEKVFLECVQDMDHENMFWYRQDPGLGLRLIYFSYDVKMKEKGDIPEGYSVSREKKERFSLILESASTNQTSMYLCASSFGLPGQFGSGNTIYFGEGSWLTVV.

The gene calls are TRBV27 and TRBJ2-7; a weak D match, TRBD1 (5 bases). V was trimmed by 5 bases and J by 2 bases, leaving 22 bases between them. The germline CDR1 and CDR2 sequences are MNHEY and SMNVEV (reference sequence). CDR3 size: 17 residues. CDR3 sequence: CASSPRTRRLKPYEQYF. In DNA, the CDR3 is TGTGCCAGCAGTCCCCGGACACGTCGTTTGAAGCCCTACGAGCAGTACTTC.

The chain combines TRBV18 with TRBJ1-2, with D uncertain. The CDR3 is 14 residues long. Germline assignment: CDR1 KGHSH and CDR2 LQKENI. V lost 3 bases to trimming and J lost 2 bases, with 10 bases between them. The CDR3 here is CASSPSRENYGYTF. CDR3 DNA: TGTGCCAGCTCACCTTCGCGGGAAAACTATGGCTACACCTTC.

The chain is built from TRBV7-2 and TRBJ2-2, with 9 bases that match TRBD2. V shed 4 bases and J 6 bases; nucleotides not matched to a gene: 9. The length of the CDR3 is 16 residues. The germline gives CDR1 SGHTA, CDR2 FQGNSA. CDR3 nucleotide sequence: TGTGCCAGCAGCTCACCCGCGGGGGGGGTGGCCGGGGAGCTGTTTTTT. Its protein product is CASSSPAGGVAGELFF.

The chain carries TRBV19 and TRBJ1-3; D is undetermined. The germline gives CDR1 LNHDA, CDR2 SQIVND (reference sequence). V lost 2 bases to trimming and J lost 4 bases, with 3 bases between them. The CDR3 covers 12 residues. CDR3 DNA: TGTGCCAGTAGTATATCCGGAAACACCATATATTTT. Its protein is CASSISGNTIYF.

V and J are TRBV9 and TRBJ1-3; no definite D call. Germline values: CDR1 SGDLS, CDR2 YYNGEE. The CDR3 extends over 14 amino acids. The V end was cut by 3 bases, the J end by 1 base, with 8 bases between. CDR3 sequence (DNA): TGTGCCAGCAGCGCTACGGGATCTGGAAACACCATATATTTT. Protein product: CASSATGSGNTIYF.

V is TRBV6-5 and J is TRBJ1-3; D is undetermined. Trimming cost V 6 bases and J 0 bases, with 12 bases left between them. From germline, CDR1 is MNHEY and CDR2 SVGAGI. The CDR3 consists of 15 residues. The CDR3 region is CASSQGRVSGNTIYF. CDR3 DNA sequence: TGTGCCAGCAGCCAAGGGCGTGTCTCTGGAAACACCATATATTTT.

This chain links TRBV7-8 with TRBJ2-1; 9 bases line up with TRBD1. V lost 4 bases, J lost 8 bases, and 12 bases stayed unmatched. The CDR3 covers 16 residues. Germline V gene sequence: CDR1 SGHVS, CDR2 FQNEAQ. For the CDR3, the DNA is TGTGCCAGCAGCTCCCGGACAGGGGTTATCTTGGATGAGCAGTTCTTC. This translates into CASSSRTGVILDEQFF.

This clone was observed a few times. The chain uses TRBV4-3 and TRBJ2-3, with a possible D match to TRBD2 (6 bases). Deletions cut 3 bases from V and 0 bases from J, with 16 bases between. The CDR3 runs 17 residues. Germline V gives CDR1 LGHNA, CDR2 YSLEER. The CDR3 is CASSHSRGTASTDTQYF. CDR3 nucleotide sequence: TGCGCCAGCAGCCACAGTCGGGGGACGGCTAGCACAGATACGCAGTATTTT.

This chain uses TRBV24-1 with TRBJ1-2; TRBD1 is a possible D gene (6 bases). The CDR3 extends over 15 amino acids. Germline assignment: CDR1 KGHDR and CDR2 SFDVKD. V lost 4 bases to trimming and J lost 7 bases, with 18 bases between them. CDR3: CATSDGQTAFPGYTF. DNA of the CDR3: TGTGCCACCAGTGACGGACAGACGGCCTTCCCTGGCTACACCTTC.

On this clone itself: Other DNA variants within this sample encode the same CDR3. The chain joins TRBV19 to TRBJ1-2, with TRBD1 as a possible D gene (5 bases). Germline V gene lookup returns CDR1 LNHDA and CDR2 SQIVND (reference sequence). The CDR3 has 14 residues. Trimming removed 0 bases at V and 4 bases at J, with 9 bases between. CDR3 bases: TGTGCCAGTAGTATAGATCAGGGCCTCTATGGCTACACCTTC. It specifies CASSIDQGLYGYTF.

The chain's CDR3 is CSGGDGGGFGYTF. The CDR3, as DNA: TGCAGCGGGGGGGACGGAGGAGGCTTCGGCTACACCTTC. The rearrangement joins TRBV29-1 to TRBJ1-2; D is perhaps TRBD1 (5 bases). The germline V gene has CDR1 SQVTM and CDR2 ANQGSEA. V was shortened by 7 bases and J by 8 bases, with 20 bases between the two germline ends. The CDR3 extends over 13 amino acids.

The chain has TRBV7-6 and TRBJ1-1; D might be TRBD1 (6 bases). Trimming took off 0 bases at V and 7 bases at J, with 12 bases between the two ends. The CDR3 runs to 14 residues. The germline gives CDR1 SGHVS, CDR2 FNYEAQ. For the CDR3, the DNA is TGTGCCAGCAGCTTAGCGCAGACAGGATTTGAAGCTTTCTTT. It translates to CASSLAQTGFEAFF.

V is TRBV6-5 and J is TRBJ1-1; D call uncertain. Germline V gives CDR1 MNHEY, CDR2 SVGAGI. V lost 5 bases and J 0 bases, leaving 7 bases between the germline ends. The CDR3 contains 13 residues. Written as DNA, the CDR3 is TGTGCCAGCAGTAGACCTATGAACACTGAAGCTTTCTTT. This gives the protein CASSRPMNTEAFF.

This clone has just a few counts. The chain has TRBV11-3 and TRBJ1-2; D gene uncertain. The CDR3 has 12 residues. Germline CDR1 is SGHNT and CDR2 is YENEEA. V lost 5 bases, J lost 3 bases, and 7 bases lay in between. For the CDR3, the DNA is TGTGCCAGCAGCCCTGGGGACTATGGCTACACCTTC. Its translation is CASSPGDYGYTF.

This chain links TRBV5-1 with TRBJ2-5, with 9 bases identical to TRBD2. The CDR3 spans 17 residues. Germline V gives CDR1 SGHRS, CDR2 YFSETQ. The ends lost 0 bases at V and 3 bases at J; junction bases unmatched: 9. The CDR3 DNA reads TGCGCCAGCAGCTTGGAAGGTCTAGCGGGGATTAAAGAGACCCAGTACTTC. It is translated as CASSLEGLAGIKETQYF. Full variable domain (missing parts from reference TRBV5-1 and TRBJ2-5): KAGVTQTPRYLIKTRGQQVTLSCSPISGHRSVSWYQQTPGQGLQFLFEYFSETQRNKGNFPGRFSGRQFSNSRSEMNVSTLELGDSALYLCASSLEGLAGIKETQYFGPGTRLLVL.